Listed here are 29 T cell receptor beta chains from one sample, sequenced in a study of monozygotic twins with inflammatory bowel disease. TCRdb re-analyzed the 5' RACE reads; it lists each CDR3 protein once, without DNA. The table for this sample gives some 330,000 distinct CDR3 sequences. Source material: blood. The receptors come from a human donor with ulcerative colitis or Crohn's disease, or a healthy co-twin of an affected twin (not recorded which).

The chain combines TRBV19 with TRBJ2-7; without DNA, the TCRdb call of TRBD2 cannot be checked. Per germline, CDR1 LNHDA and CDR2 SQIVND (reference sequence). The length of the CDR3 is 17 residues. CDR3 in amino acids: CASSDAGGSWVNYEQYF.

J is TRBJ2-3 and V is TRBV6-2 or TRBV6-3; with no DNA, the TCRdb D assignment of TRBD1 cannot be verified. Germline CDR1 and CDR2: MNHEY and SVGEGT. This CDR3 has 14 amino acids. CDR3 amino acids: CASSDVHYTDTQYF.

The chain joins TRBV19 to TRBJ2-2; TCRdb's D call, TRBD1, is unchecked because there is no DNA. CDR1 LNHDA and CDR2 SQIVND come from the germline V gene (reference sequence). The CDR3 is 16 amino acids. The CDR3 region is CASSIGGATNTGELFF.

J is TRBJ1-6 and V is TRBV7-2; as DNA is missing, the TRBD1 call by TCRdb cannot be tested. This CDR3 is 16 amino acids long. CDR1 and CDR2 (germline): SGHTA, FQGNSA. The CDR3 sequence is CASSQRGGTYNSPLHF.

This chain links TRBV7-2 with TRBJ2-6; absent DNA, TCRdb's TRBD1 call cannot be checked. Germline loops: CDR1 SGHTA, CDR2 FQGNSA. The CDR3 runs to 17 residues. CDR3 residues: CASSLQGTGAGANVLTF.

V usage is TRBV5-1 and J usage is TRBJ2-2; without DNA, the TCRdb call of TRBD2 cannot be checked. CDR1 SGHRS and CDR2 YFSETQ come from the germline V gene. This CDR3 is 15 amino acids long. The CDR3 reads CASSPGLVGAGELFF.

The gene calls are TRBV6-6 and TRBJ2-7; the TCRdb call, TRBD1, lacks DNA for checking. The germline CDR1 and CDR2 sequences are MNHNY and SVGAGI (reference sequence). The CDR3 is made up of 13 amino acids. CDR3 sequence: CASRVGGRYEQYF.

This chain links TRBV28 with TRBJ1-5; TCRdb's D gene call, TRBD1, goes unchecked for lack of DNA. The CDR3 runs 15 residues. Germline assignment: CDR1 MDHEN and CDR2 SYDVKM. CDR3 in amino acids: CASSLPSTGYQPQHF.

V and J are TRBV5-1 and TRBJ1-1; TCRdb proposes TRBD1, but this gene call is untestable without DNA. Germline assignment: CDR1 SGHRS and CDR2 YFSETQ. The CDR3 totals 12 residues. This CDR3 reads CASSLVGGAAFF.

V is TRBV12-3 or TRBV12-4 and J is TRBJ2-1; TCRdb's D gene call, TRBD1, goes unchecked for lack of DNA. CDR3 length: 12 amino acids. This chain's CDR3 is CASSTDRGEEFF.

The rearrangement joins TRBV27 to TRBJ1-2; with no DNA, the TCRdb D assignment of TRBD1 cannot be verified. This CDR3 region has 14 residues. Per the germline V gene, CDR1 is MNHEY and CDR2 is SMNVEV (reference sequence). The CDR3 is CASSPIHFREGYTF.

V usage is TRBV7-8 and J usage is TRBJ2-7; TCRdb indicates TRBD1, and absent DNA this call remains unverified. The CDR3 has 14 residues. Germline-derived CDR1 and CDR2 are SGHVS and FQNEAQ. The CDR3 spells CASSLDRGWSEQYF.

The rearrangement links TRBV6-4 to TRBJ2-3; TCRdb's D gene call, TRBD1, goes unchecked for lack of DNA. This CDR3 is built from 13 residues. Germline V lookup: CDR1 MRHNA, CDR2 SNTAGT. The chain's CDR3 is CASSDRDRDTQYF.

The gene calls are TRBV9 and TRBJ2-3. CDR3 length: 15 amino acids. Germline CDR1 and CDR2: SGDLS and YYNGEE. The CDR3 reads CASSVAPADTDTQYF.

The gene calls are TRBV6-2 or TRBV6-3 and TRBJ2-1; no DNA is available, so the TRBD1 call from TCRdb remains unchecked. The germline V gene has CDR1 MNHEY and CDR2 SVGEGT. This CDR3 spans 16 amino acids. The CDR3 here is CASRPRQGNVYNEQFF.

The chain combines TRBV28 with TRBJ2-7. The CDR3 is 15 amino acids. Germline values: CDR1 MDHEN, CDR2 SYDVKM. The chain's CDR3 is CASYQFGVGPHEQYF.

This rearrangement joins TRBV27 to TRBJ1-1; without DNA, the TCRdb call of TRBD1 cannot be checked. Germline CDR1 MNHEY, CDR2 SMNVEV (reference sequence). This CDR3 is built from 13 residues. CDR3 sequence: CASSLFREGEAFF.

This sequence joins TRBV28 and TRBJ2-7; TCRdb calls TRBD1, which cannot be checked without DNA. Germline lookup yields CDR1 MDHEN and CDR2 SYDVKM. The CDR3 totals 15 residues. The CDR3 protein is CASIPNRGSSYEQYF.

The V and J genes are TRBV12-3 or TRBV12-4 and TRBJ1-1; TCRdb proposes TRBD1, but this gene call is untestable without DNA. CDR3 length equals 15 residues. CDR3 sequence: CASSLDSRGVTEAFF.

The chain recombines TRBV5-1 with TRBJ2-2; the D call from TCRdb, TRBD1, cannot be confirmed without DNA. CDR3 length equals 15 residues. Per germline, CDR1 SGHRS and CDR2 YFSETQ. This CDR3 is CASSLEPSGAGELFF.

The chain is built from TRBV5-1 and TRBJ1-3. CDR1 is SGHRS, CDR2 YFSETQ, per germline. The CDR3 is 17 residues long. The CDR3 spells CASSLRPAGDSGNTIYF.

The rearrangement links TRBV10-3 to TRBJ2-7; checking the TCRdb D call of TRBD1 is not possible without DNA. Germline loops: CDR1 ENHRY, CDR2 SYGVKD. The CDR3 sequence is 12 residues long. The CDR3 sequence: CAISGGINEQYF.

The chain carries TRBV5-1 and TRBJ1-1. The CDR3 consists of 17 residues. The germline V gene encodes CDR1 SGHRS and CDR2 YFSETQ. The CDR3 sequence is CASSPYAVSAMNTEAFF.

The chain recombines TRBV20-1 with TRBJ2-5; TCRdb lists TRBD1, though no DNA is available to test this call. CDR3 length: 13 amino acids. The germline V gene has CDR1 DFQATT and CDR2 SNEGSKA (reference sequence). CDR3: CRLKGGLEETQYF.

CDR3 residues: CASSFGGQVNTEAFF. V is TRBV19 and J is TRBJ1-1; TCRdb designates TRBD1, a call that cannot be tested without DNA. Per germline, CDR1 LNHDA and CDR2 SQIVND (reference sequence). The CDR3 runs 15 residues.

The rearrangement uses TRBV7-9 and TRBJ2-7; the TRBD1 assignment by TCRdb is unverifiable without DNA. CDR3 length equals 14 residues. CDR1 is SEHNR, CDR2 FQNEAQ, per germline (reference sequence). The CDR3 is CASSFGQGVYEQYF.

This chain links TRBV7-2 with TRBJ1-5; TCRdb indicates TRBD1, and absent DNA this call remains unverified. CDR1 is SGHTA and CDR2 is FQGNSA in the germline V gene. This CDR3 has 14 amino acids. The CDR3 region is CASRGVGGRGPQHF.

The chain employs TRBV9 and TRBJ1-2; TCRdb names TRBD1, which stays unverified in the absence of DNA. The CDR3 has 14 residues. Per germline, CDR1 SGDLS and CDR2 YYNGEE. The CDR3 region is CASSARGTNYGYTF.

This rearrangement joins TRBV11-2 to TRBJ2-7; TCRdb's D call of TRBD2 is untestable without DNA. The CDR3 extends over 15 amino acids. CDR1 and CDR2 (germline): SGHAT, FQNNGV. The CDR3 reads CASSQPGLRTYEQYF.